Shown below are 31 T cell receptor beta chains from a single sample sequenced in a study of response to subunit inactivated influenza vaccine. In TCRdb, the RT-PCR reads were re-called with MiXCR into one record per CDR3 protein. This sample carries fewer than 650,000 distinct CDR3 sequences, approximately 12% of them seen once, and the ten largest clones take around 14%. This material consisted of PBMCs from blood, taken about 40 days after vaccination. These receptors all come from a man over 45 who received an inactivated influenza vaccine.

The chain combines TRBV7-8 with TRBJ2-4, with 8 bases fitting TRBD2. This CDR3 has 16 residues. The germline CDR1 and CDR2 sequences are SGHVS and FQNEAQ. The V and J ends lost 5 bases and 7 bases, in that order; junction bases with no gene match: 13. CDR3 DNA sequence: TGTGCCAGCAGCATAGGGTTTAGCGGGATACAGAACATTCAGTACTTC. It translates to CASSIGFSGIQNIQYF.

This clonotype was counted only a few times. The rearrangement joins TRBV5-5 to TRBJ2-1; D ambiguous. V was cut by 0 bases and J by 6 bases, with 13 bases left in between. Looked up from germline, CDR1 is SGHKS and CDR2 is YYEKEE (reference sequence). The CDR3 runs to 15 residues. CDR3 in DNA: TGTGCCAGCAGCTTGGCCACGTTTGGGTTCAATGAGCAGTTCTTC. Protein product: CASSLATFGFNEQFF.

This clonotype occurred many times. This chain joins TRBV5-1 and TRBJ2-3, with 7 bases matching TRBD1. With 4 bases clipped from V and 4 bases from J, the junction kept 9 bases outside the gene matches. The CDR3 is made up of 15 amino acids. Per the germline V gene, CDR1 is SGHRS and CDR2 is YFSETQ. CDR3: CASSEGQLSADTQYF. CDR3 bases: TGCGCCAGCAGCGAGGGACAGTTGTCGGCAGATACGCAGTATTTT.

Only a few counts were recorded for this clonotype. This chain links TRBV12-3 or TRBV12-4 with TRBJ1-2, with unresolved D. The CDR3 loop spans 15 amino acids. Deletions cut 0 bases from V and 2 bases from J, with 10 bases between. Here the CDR3 DNA reads TGTGCCAGCAGTTTAGCCGGGTGGAAAAACTATGGCTACACCTTC. It yields the protein CASSLAGWKNYGYTF.

The chain joins TRBV29-1 to TRBJ2-2, with D unclear. The V and J ends lost 4 bases and 5 bases respectively, with 8 bases between them. The CDR3 has 12 amino acids. Per the germline V gene, CDR1 is SQVTM and CDR2 is ANQGSEA. The CDR3 loop is CSVVAPTGELFF. DNA for the CDR3: TGCAGCGTTGTTGCCCCAACCGGGGAGCTGTTTTTT.

This clonotype was counted between two and nine times. CDR3 region: CASSFADRGTRTEAFF. The CDR3 DNA reads TGTGCCAGCAGCTTCGCGGACAGGGGCACTCGCACTGAAGCTTTCTTT. The chain couples TRBV7-2 to TRBJ1-1; 9 nucleotides agree with TRBD1. The V segment lost 3 bases and the J segment 4 bases; nucleotides outside the gene matches: 9. This CDR3 is built from 16 residues. Germline lookup yields CDR1 SGHTA and CDR2 FQGNSA.

V is TRBV3-1 and J is TRBJ2-5; 8 nucleotides match TRBD2. V lost 6 bases to trimming and J lost 5 bases; unmatched junction nucleotides: 11. The length of the CDR3 is 15 residues. Germline V gene data show CDR1 as LGHDT and CDR2 as YNNKEL (reference sequence). CDR3: CASSQLAAGVETQYF. The CDR3, as DNA: TGTGCCAGCAGTCAACTAGCGGCCGGAGTTGAGACCCAGTACTTC.

Points on this clonotype: Germline and junction disagree at one end, which may indicate a read error. The V gene is TRBV11-2, the J gene TRBJ2-7; 16 nucleotides align to TRBD2. This CDR3 comprises 17 residues. Germline assignment: CDR1 SGHAT and CDR2 FQNNGV. The CDR3 sequence is CASSFSGTSGGAYGQYF. In DNA, the CDR3 is TGTGCCAGCAGCTTCTCCGGGACTAGCGGGGGGGCGTACGGGCAGTACTTC. Based on the CDR3 plus reference TRBV11-2 and TRBJ2-7, the full variable domain is EAGVAQSPRYKIIEKRQSVAFWCNPISGHATLYWYQQILGQGPKLLIQFQNNGVVDDSQLPKDRFSAERLKGVDSTLKIQPAKLEDSAVYLCASSFSGTSGGAYGQYFGPGTRLTVT.

At least ten counts were recorded for this clonotype. The chain is built from TRBV24-1 and TRBJ2-1; D remains ambiguous. This CDR3 is 11 amino acids long. Trimming took 6 bases from V and 5 from J, leaving 4 bases between them. Looked up from germline, CDR1 is KGHDR and CDR2 is SFDVKD. In nucleotides, the CDR3 is TGTGCCACCAGTCTGGACAATGAGCAGTTCTTC. This gives the protein CATSLDNEQFF.

At least ten counts were recorded for this clonotype. The chain joins TRBV12-3 or TRBV12-4 to TRBJ2-7, with TRBD2 matching 9 bases. The junction had 17 bases not matched to a gene; V was cut back by 6 bases and J by 8 bases. This CDR3 has 16 residues. The CDR3 protein is CASSYPLTSGTYQQYF. The CDR3 region has the DNA TGTGCCAGCAGCTATCCCCTGACTAGCGGTACCTATCAGCAGTACTTC.

The genes are TRBV6-1 and TRBJ1-2; a weak D match, TRBD1 (5 bases). CDR3 length: 15 amino acids. Germline V gives CDR1 MNHNS, CDR2 SASEGT. With 8 bases removed from V and 8 bases from J, the gap between germline ends came to 24 bases. The CDR3 sequence is CASGRRGTRSYGYTF. The CDR3 DNA is TGTGCCAGCGGAAGAAGAGGGACTCGGTCGTACGGCTACACCTTC.

This clonotype was observed a handful of times. The chain recombines TRBV20-1 with TRBJ2-5; weak D call: TRBD2 (5 bases). The V end lost 0 bases, the J end lost 4 bases, and 15 bases lay between the germline ends. The germline V gene encodes CDR1 DFQATT and CDR2 SNEGSKA (reference sequence). This CDR3 is 15 amino acids long. CDR3 loop: CSARDVARAGETQYF. DNA of the CDR3: TGCAGTGCTAGAGATGTCGCGCGGGCCGGAGAGACCCAGTACTTC.

V is TRBV7-2 and J is TRBJ2-7; 7 nucleotides agree with TRBD1. The germline V gene encodes CDR1 SGHTA and CDR2 FQGNSA. Losses at the gene ends were 1 base for V and 6 bases for J; bases not matched to a gene: 9. CDR3 size: 15 residues. CDR3 loop: CASSLEGAGRSEQYF. The CDR3 bases are TGTGCCAGCAGCTTAGAGGGGGCAGGTCGGTCCGAGCAGTACTTC.

This clonotype has only a few counts. CDR3 amino acids: CASSQDWGGRTGELFF. In DNA, the CDR3 is TGCGCCAGCAGCCAAGATTGGGGGGGGCGCACCGGGGAGCTGTTTTTT. The V call is TRBV4-3, the J call TRBJ2-2; D is possibly TRBD2 (7 bases). Germline CDR1 LGHNA, CDR2 YSLEER. V shed 0 bases and J shed 4 bases, with 12 bases lying between them. CDR3 length equals 16 residues.

CDR3 sequence: CASRDRTGRAGRGSYNEQFF. The CDR3 nucleotides are TGTGCCAGCAGAGACCGGACAGGGCGAGCCGGGAGGGGCTCCTACAATGAGCAGTTCTTC. V is TRBV6-4 and J is TRBJ2-1; either TRBD1 or TRBD2 may fit D (8 bases each). The germline V gene encodes CDR1 MRHNA and CDR2 SNTAGT. CDR3 length: 20 amino acids. V was pared by 6 bases and J by 0 bases, with 27 bases between.

This clonotype was counted between two and nine times. The chain couples TRBV6-5 to TRBJ2-7; D gene uncertain. Germline V gene sequence: CDR1 MNHEY, CDR2 SVGAGI. The CDR3 is made up of 14 amino acids. Trimming shortened V by 3 bases and J by 3 bases, and 12 bases separated the two germline ends. The CDR3 region is CASSYFSGRYEQYF. The DNA of the CDR3 is TGTGCCAGCAGTTATTTCTCCGGCCGCTACGAGCAGTACTTC.

This clonotype was seen a few times. This chain connects TRBV29-1 to TRBJ2-7; possibly TRBD1 for D (5 bases). The ends were cut back, 4 bases at V and 0 bases at J, with 13 bases in the middle. The CDR3 covers 14 residues. CDR1 is SQVTM, CDR2 ANQGSEA, per germline. The CDR3: CSVANTGSSYEQYF. The CDR3 DNA follows: TGCAGCGTTGCTAATACAGGAAGCTCCTACGAGCAGTACTTC.

V is TRBV28 and J is TRBJ2-1; TRBD2 agrees at 8 bases. Germline V gives CDR1 MDHEN, CDR2 SYDVKM. The CDR3 has 15 amino acids. The ends lost 3 bases at V and 6 bases at J; junction bases unmatched: 7. Written as DNA, the CDR3 is TGTGCCAGCAGTTTGGTCGACCGGGGGGGCAATGAGCAGTTCTTC. Translating it yields CASSLVDRGGNEQFF.

Ten or more counts support this clonotype. The V call is TRBV12-3 or TRBV12-4, the J call TRBJ1-1; no firm D call. The CDR3 loop spans 13 amino acids. With 6 bases removed from V and 0 bases from J, the gap between germline ends came to 8 bases. The CDR3 sequence: CASSLSVNTEAFF. In DNA form, the CDR3 reads TGTGCCAGCAGCTTATCAGTGAACACTGAAGCTTTCTTT.

The table lists this clonotype with a few counts. The chain couples TRBV7-9 to TRBJ2-1; 10 bases are a match to TRBD1. Per germline, CDR1 SEHNR and CDR2 FQNEAQ (reference sequence). V was pared by 5 bases and J by 7 bases, with 8 bases of the junction left unmatched. The CDR3 consists of 15 residues. The CDR3 here is CASSLGGQGRNEQFF. The DNA of the CDR3 is TGTGCCAGCAGCCTAGGGGGACAGGGGAGGAATGAGCAGTTCTTC.

The chain links TRBV6-1 to TRBJ1-5; 7 positions match TRBD1. This CDR3 is 15 amino acids long. Germline-derived CDR1 and CDR2 are MNHNS and SASEGT. J gave up 3 bases and V 4 bases, and 6 bases lay outside the gene matches. This CDR3 reads CASSVDRVNNQPQHF. The CDR3 DNA is TGTGCCAGCAGTGTTGACAGGGTCAACAATCAGCCCCAGCATTTT.

This clonotype was observed a few times. This chain uses TRBV29-1 with TRBJ2-7; TRBD1 aligns across 8 bases. The germline V gene encodes CDR1 SQVTM and CDR2 ANQGSEA. This CDR3 region has 13 residues. After removal of 7 bases from V and 4 bases from J, the junction contained 9 bases not matched to a gene. CDR3 sequence (DNA): TGCAGCGCTCTGACAGGGGCCAAGTACGAGCAGTACTTC. Its translation: CSALTGAKYEQYF.

The chain links TRBV5-1 to TRBJ1-1, with 7 bases fitting TRBD1. CDR1 and CDR2 (germline): SGHRS, YFSETQ. V trimming: 0 bases; J trimming: 3 bases; junction bases outside the gene matches: 11. CDR3 length equals 17 residues. CDR3 amino acids: CASSLGWSGGRDTEAFF. The CDR3 DNA follows: TGCGCCAGCAGCTTGGGATGGTCAGGGGGTCGAGACACTGAAGCTTTCTTT.

This clonotype turned up a few times. The chain carries TRBV24-1 and TRBJ2-1; a weak D match, TRBD2 (5 bases). Between the trimmed V and J ends, which lost 4 bases and 0 bases, there was a span of 12 bases. Germline V gene data show CDR1 as KGHDR and CDR2 as SFDVKD. The CDR3 is 16 residues long. The CDR3 is CATSDIASSSYNEQFF. The DNA of the CDR3 is TGTGCCACCAGTGACATAGCGTCAAGCTCCTACAATGAGCAGTTCTTC.

This clonotype was detected a few times. The rearrangement joins TRBV5-1 to TRBJ1-2, with TRBD1 matching 7 bases. Germline V gives CDR1 SGHRS, CDR2 YFSETQ. The V segment lost 4 bases and the J segment 8 bases; nucleotides outside the gene matches: 14. The CDR3 runs 15 residues. The CDR3 DNA reads as TGCGCCAGCAGCGCGACAGAGGAACAGGGGAGCGGCTACACCTTC. Translated, it gives CASSATEEQGSGYTF.

There are many counts of this clonotype. J is TRBJ2-3 and V is TRBV5-1, with 12 bases identical to TRBD2. This CDR3 has 20 amino acids. Germline values: CDR1 SGHRS, CDR2 YFSETQ. Trimming cost V 0 bases and J 6 bases; bases outside gene matches: 17. The CDR3 DNA follows: TGCGCCAGCAGCTTGGTACCCCTACTAGCGGGGGGACCGAAACTTGATACGCAGTATTTT. The encoded protein is CASSLVPLLAGGPKLDTQYF.

The chain recombines TRBV25-1 with TRBJ2-3; D is perhaps TRBD2 (6 bases). The CDR3 loop spans 13 amino acids. Trimming removed 2 bases from V and 3 bases from J, with 6 bases in between. CDR1 is MGHDK and CDR2 is SYGVNS in the germline V gene. CDR3 protein: CASSEGGTDTQYF. In nucleotides, the CDR3 is TGTGCCAGCAGTGAAGGGGGGACAGATACGCAGTATTTT.

The rearrangement joins TRBV29-1 to TRBJ1-2; perhaps TRBD1 as D (5 bases). Germline assignment: CDR1 SQVTM and CDR2 ANQGSEA. Trimming pared 4 bases from V and 4 bases from J, leaving 13 bases between. The CDR3 runs to 13 residues. The CDR3 is CSVVAQAGYGYTF. CDR3 nucleotides: TGCAGCGTTGTAGCACAGGCGGGCTATGGCTACACCTTC.

The chain has TRBV7-9 and TRBJ2-4; tentative D call: TRBD2 (5 bases). This CDR3 has 14 residues. V lost 5 bases, J lost 7 bases, and 15 bases lay in between. The germline gives CDR1 SEHNR, CDR2 FQNEAQ (reference sequence). The CDR3 bases are TGTGCCAGCAGCGTAAGCTCCGGAGGTAACATTCAGTACTTC. Translation gives CASSVSSGGNIQYF.

V usage is TRBV7-9 and J usage is TRBJ2-7; tentative D call: TRBD1 (5 bases). V lost 2 bases to trimming and J lost 6 bases, with 17 bases between them. Germline CDR1 SEHNR, CDR2 FQNEAQ (reference sequence). The CDR3 has 15 residues. CDR3 sequence: CASSLMAGMFGEQYF. Here the CDR3 DNA reads TGTGCCAGCAGCTTAATGGCAGGGATGTTCGGCGAGCAGTACTTC.

V usage is TRBV11-2 and J usage is TRBJ2-5; D is perhaps TRBD1 (5 bases). The CDR3 totals 15 residues. Trimming shortened V by 1 base and J by 0 bases, and 9 bases separated the two germline ends. The germline gives CDR1 SGHAT, CDR2 FQNNGV. The CDR3 spells CASSLVLQDQETQYF. The CDR3 region has the DNA TGTGCCAGCAGCTTAGTTTTACAGGACCAAGAGACCCAGTACTTC.